The 13 T cell receptor beta chains listed next were all sequenced from one sample in a study of blood T cell repertoires in COVID-19. The data were produced by immunoSEQ multiplex PCR, yet TCRdb's version contains in-frame clones alone and is incomplete. This sample yields approximately 79,000 clones, of which around 84% are seen a single time; about a fifth belongs to the top ten. The sequencing input was peripheral blood. These receptors all stem from a woman between 50 and 59 years old with acute or convalescent COVID-19.

The chain has TRBV5-1 and TRBJ2-2, with D perhaps TRBD1 (5 bases). CDR3 length: 17 amino acids. Germline values: CDR1 SGHRS, CDR2 YFSETQ. Trimming stripped 4 bases from V and 7 bases from J, with 23 bases between. CDR3 residues: CASSPGAVSLGVGELFF. In DNA, the CDR3 is TGCGCCAGCAGCCCTGGGGCGGTTTCCTTAGGAGTCGGGGAGCTGTTTTTT.

The CDR3 loop is CASSLAPRDSEAFF. The CDR3 bases are TGTGCCAGCAGCTTAGCGCCCCGGGACAGTGAAGCTTTCTTT. The chain combines TRBV7-9 with TRBJ1-1, with TRBD1 identical over 7 bases. Germline lookup yields CDR1 SEHNR and CDR2 FQNEAQ (reference sequence). The ends lost 0 bases at V and 7 bases at J; junction bases unmatched: 5. The CDR3 runs to 14 residues.

The chain couples TRBV7-3 to TRBJ2-1; 7 nucleotides match TRBD2. CDR3 length: 15 amino acids. V lost 2 bases and J lost 4; bases outside the gene matches: 5. Germline V lookup: CDR1 SGHTA, CDR2 FQGTGA. CDR3 sequence: CASSLEAGRYNEQFF. CDR3 sequence (DNA): TGTGCCAGCAGCTTAGAAGCGGGACGATACAATGAGCAGTTCTTC.

The chain carries TRBV18 and TRBJ2-2; D may be TRBD1 (6 bases). CDR3 length equals 15 residues. CDR1 is KGHSH, CDR2 LQKENI, per germline. V lost 6 bases to trimming and J lost 4 bases, with 15 bases between them. The CDR3 nucleotides are TGTGCCAGCTCCCAGAAGACAGGTCTCACCGGGGAGCTGTTTTTT. It encodes CASSQKTGLTGELFF.

A word on this clone: Different DNA sequences within this sample yield the same CDR3. This rearrangement joins TRBV12-3 or TRBV12-4 to TRBJ1-1; possible D gene TRBD1, 5 bases. V was shortened by 3 bases and J by 10 bases, with 9 bases between the two germline ends. CDR3 length: 11 residues. The CDR3 coding sequence is TGTGCCAGCAGTTTGGAGGGGCGAGCTTTCTTT. Its protein product is CASSLEGRAFF.

The V and J genes are TRBV6-2 or TRBV6-3 and TRBJ2-7, with a weak D call TRBD2 (6 bases). The CDR3 consists of 14 residues. Germline CDR1 reads MNHEY; CDR2 reads SVGEGT. Trimming removed 0 bases at V and 2 bases at J, with 8 bases between. In nucleotides, the CDR3 is TGTGCCAGCAGTTACTCGAGCGGGCCCTACGAGCAGTACTTC. Encoded protein: CASSYSSGPYEQYF.

The chain couples TRBV3-1 (or the pseudogene TRBV3-2) to TRBJ2-3; no definite D call. This CDR3 comprises 13 residues. The V end lost 0 bases, the J end lost 9 bases, and 10 bases lay between the germline ends. Germline V lookup: CDR1 LGHDT, CDR2 YNNKEL (reference sequence). This chain's CDR3 is CASSQDHRGTQYF. CDR3 DNA: TGTGCCAGCAGCCAAGATCATAGAGGAACGCAGTATTTT.

The chain joins TRBV9 to TRBJ1-1; D is unclear. Germline V CDR1 and CDR2: SGDLS, YYNGEE. The CDR3 has 14 residues. The ends were cut back, 3 bases at V and 6 bases at J, with 15 bases in the middle. This CDR3 reads CASSATPRAAEAFF. DNA for the CDR3: TGTGCCAGCAGCGCTACCCCGAGAGCTGCTGAAGCTTTCTTT. The full variable domain, completed using reference TRBV9 and TRBJ1-1, is DSGVTQTPKHLITATGQRVTLRCSPRSGDLSVYWYQQSLDQGLQFLIQYYNGEERAKGNILERFSAQQFPDLHSELNLSSLELGDSALYFCASSATPRAAEAFFGQGTRLTVV.

The rearrangement uses TRBV2 and TRBJ1-2; a possible D gene is TRBD1 (5 bases). This CDR3 spans 13 amino acids. Trimming stripped 6 bases from V and 4 bases from J, with 12 bases between. Germline V lookup: CDR1 SNHLY, CDR2 FYNNEI. The chain's CDR3 is CASSKTEPYGYTF. Here the CDR3 DNA reads TGTGCCAGCAGCAAGACAGAGCCCTATGGCTACACCTTC.

V gene TRBV30 combines with J gene TRBJ2-6; TRBD1 is a possible D gene (5 bases). The CDR3 contains 17 residues. Germline loops: CDR1 GTSNPN, CDR2 SVGIG (reference sequence). V was clipped by 5 bases and J by 0 bases, with 17 bases between them. CDR3 amino acids: CAWGRLRTSSGANVLTF. The DNA for the CDR3 is TGTGCCTGGGGAAGACTTAGGACATCCTCTGGGGCCAACGTCCTGACTTTC.

The rearrangement links TRBV28 to TRBJ1-4; D call uncertain. Between the trimmed V and J ends, which lost 3 bases and 8 bases, there was a span of 13 bases. This CDR3 contains 14 residues. CDR1 MDHEN and CDR2 SYDVKM come from the germline V gene. The CDR3 nucleotides read TGTGCCAGCAGTTTGGAGGGAGGGATGGAAAAACTGTTTTTT. It yields the protein CASSLEGGMEKLFF.

The chain couples TRBV11-3 to TRBJ1-1; D possibly corresponds to TRBD1 (5 bases). CDR1 and CDR2 from the germline V gene are SGHNT and YENEEA. Trimming pared 3 bases from V and 1 base from J, leaving 6 bases between. The CDR3 is 13 amino acids. The CDR3 protein is CASSLQGNTEAFF. For the CDR3, the DNA is TGTGCCAGCAGCTTGCAGGGGAACACTGAAGCTTTCTTT.

This chain joins TRBV7-2 and TRBJ1-4, with a tentative D call TRBD1 (5 bases). CDR1 SGHTA and CDR2 FQGNSA come from the germline V gene. This CDR3 region has 16 residues. The V end was cut by 2 bases, the J end by 7 bases, with 17 bases between. This CDR3 reads CASSLSIGGLGEKLFF. As DNA, the CDR3 is TGTGCCAGCAGCTTAAGTATCGGGGGTTTGGGTGAAAAACTGTTTTTT.